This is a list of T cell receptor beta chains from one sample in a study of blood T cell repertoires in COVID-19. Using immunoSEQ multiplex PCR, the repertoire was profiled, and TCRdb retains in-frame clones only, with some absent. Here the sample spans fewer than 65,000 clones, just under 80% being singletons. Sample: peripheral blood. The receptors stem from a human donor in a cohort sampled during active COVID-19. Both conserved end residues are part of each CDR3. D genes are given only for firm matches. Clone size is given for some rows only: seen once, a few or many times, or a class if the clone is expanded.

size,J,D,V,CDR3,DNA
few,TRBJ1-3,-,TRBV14,CASSQGALSGNTIYF,TGTGCCAGCAGCCAAGGAGCCCTCTCTGGAAACACCATATATTTT
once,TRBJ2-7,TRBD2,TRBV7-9,CASSLGLLAGAPLGDEQYF,TGTGCCAGCAGCTTAGGTTTGTTAGCGGGAGCTCCCTTGGGGGACGAGCAGTACTTC
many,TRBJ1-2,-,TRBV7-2,CASSLARRGGGYTF,TGTGCCAGCAGCTTAGCGCGCAGGGGCGGTGGCTACACCTTC
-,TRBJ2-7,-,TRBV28,CASSLSVFEQYF,TGTGCCAGCAGTTTATCAGTCTTCGAGCAGTACTTC
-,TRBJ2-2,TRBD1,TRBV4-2,CASSQAGTGTGELFF,TGTGCCAGCAGCCAAGCCGGGACAGGGACCGGGGAGCTGTTTTTT
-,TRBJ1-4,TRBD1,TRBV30,CAWSDTGQTNEKLFF,TGTGCCTGGAGTGATACGGGACAGACTAATGAAAAACTGTTTTTT
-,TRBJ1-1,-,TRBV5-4,CASSLDRALSLNTEAFF,TGTGCCAGCAGCTTGGACAGGGCCTTGTCCTTGAACACTGAAGCTTTCTTT
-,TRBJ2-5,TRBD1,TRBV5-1,CASSTTPTGEETQYF,TGCGCCAGCAGCACTACCCCCACAGGGGAGGAGACCCAGTACTTC
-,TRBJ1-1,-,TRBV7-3,CASSLSLNTEAFF,TGTGCCAGCAGCTTAAGTTTAAACACTGAAGCTTTCTTT
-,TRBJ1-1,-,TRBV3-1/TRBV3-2,CASSPTGRNTEAFF,TGTGCCAGCAGCCCTACAGGGCGGAACACTGAAGCTTTCTTT
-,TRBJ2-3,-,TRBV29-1,CSVGRVGSTDTQYF,TGCAGCGTTGGGAGGGTGGGGAGCACAGATACGCAGTATTTT
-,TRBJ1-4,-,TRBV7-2,CASSYTGSREKLFF,TGTGCCAGCAGCTACACAGGGTCTAGGGAAAAACTGTTTTTT
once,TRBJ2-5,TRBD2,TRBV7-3,CASSPYGTSGRRETQYF,TGTGCCAGCAGCCCATATGGGACTAGCGGGAGAAGGGAGACCCAGTACTTC
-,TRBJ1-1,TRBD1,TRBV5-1,CASSPGTGGSNTEAFF,TGCGCCAGCAGCCCAGGGACAGGGGGTAGCAACACTGAAGCTTTCTTT
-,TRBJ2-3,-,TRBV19,CASSQGGRNTDTQYF,TGTGCCAGTAGTCAGGGCGGCCGAAACACAGATACGCAGTATTTT
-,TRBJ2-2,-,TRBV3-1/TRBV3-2,CASSRRGNTGELFF,TGTGCCAGCAGCCGGAGGGGCAACACCGGGGAGCTGTTTTTT
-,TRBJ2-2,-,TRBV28,CASSLHRSGTGELFF,TGTGCCAGCAGTTTACACCGATCGGGCACCGGGGAGCTGTTTTTT
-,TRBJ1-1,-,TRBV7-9,CASSFSAAGEAFF,TGTGCCAGCAGCTTCTCAGCTGCCGGGGAAGCTTTCTTT
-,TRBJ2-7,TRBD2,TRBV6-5,CASRRLAGYEQYF,TGTGCCAGCAGGCGACTAGCGGGTTACGAGCAGTACTTC
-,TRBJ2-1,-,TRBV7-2,CASSSLGGENEQFF,TGTGCCAGCAGCTCCCTTGGCGGGGAAAATGAGCAGTTCTTC
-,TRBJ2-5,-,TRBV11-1,CASSLFWDTQETQYF,TGTGCCAGCAGCTTATTTTGGGACACTCAAGAGACCCAGTACTTC
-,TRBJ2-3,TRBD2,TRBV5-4,CASSSTSGGISDTQYF,TGTGCCAGCAGCTCGACTAGCGGGGGGATCTCTGATACGCAGTATTTT
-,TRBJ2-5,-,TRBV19,CASSIEETQYF,TGTGCCAGTAGTATCGAAGAGACCCAGTACTTC
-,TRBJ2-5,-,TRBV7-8,CAGSSQGLETQYF,TGTGCCGGCTCCTCGCAGGGTCTTGAGACCCAGTACTTC
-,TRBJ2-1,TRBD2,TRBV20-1,CSASRGLAGNEQFF,TGCAGTGCTAGTAGGGGACTAGCGGGCAATGAGCAGTTCTTC
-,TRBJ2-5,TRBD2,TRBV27,CASSLIRTSGGQETQYF,TGTGCCAGCAGTCTGATACGGACTAGCGGGGGACAAGAGACCCAGTACTTC
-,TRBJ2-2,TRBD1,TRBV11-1,CASGLETGVVGELFF,TGTGCCAGTGGACTCGAGACAGGGGTGGTCGGGGAGCTGTTTTTT
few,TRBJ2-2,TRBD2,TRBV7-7,CASSAGLAGVNTGELFF,TGTGCCAGCAGCGCGGGACTAGCGGGAGTGAACACCGGGGAGCTGTTTTTT
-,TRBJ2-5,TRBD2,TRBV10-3,CAAGTSGVRETQYF,TGTGCCGCCGGGACTAGCGGGGTGCGGGAGACCCAGTACTTC
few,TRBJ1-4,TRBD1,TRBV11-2,CASSTGEAEKLFF,TGTGCCAGCAGCACAGGGGAGGCGGAAAAACTGTTTTTT
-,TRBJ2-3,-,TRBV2,CASTEQMADTQYF,TGTGCCAGCACCGAACAGATGGCAGATACGCAGTATTTT
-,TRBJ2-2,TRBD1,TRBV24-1,CATSDPRTGADGELFF,TGTGCCACCAGTGATCCTCGGACAGGGGCGGACGGGGAGCTGTTTTTT
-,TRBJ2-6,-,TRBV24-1,CATSDSPPGFPGANVLTF,TGTGCCACCAGTGATTCCCCCCCAGGGTTCCCTGGGGCCAACGTCCTGACTTTC
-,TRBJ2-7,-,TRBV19,CASTETLGLSYEQYF,TGTGCCAGTACCGAGACTTTAGGACTATCTTACGAGCAGTACTTC
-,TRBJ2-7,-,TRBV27,CASRGSSKQYF,TGTGCCAGCAGAGGGAGCTCGAAGCAGTACTTC
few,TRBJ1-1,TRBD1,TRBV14,CASSQGDRVKAFF,TGTGCCAGCAGCCAAGGTGACAGGGTAAAAGCTTTCTTT
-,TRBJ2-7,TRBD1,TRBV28,CASSFWGTWDRASYEQYF,TGTGCCAGCAGTTTTTGGGGGACATGGGACAGGGCCTCCTACGAGCAGTACTTC
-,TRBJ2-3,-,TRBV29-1,CSVERDLSTDTQYF,TGCAGCGTTGAGCGGGACCTATCCACAGATACGCAGTATTTT
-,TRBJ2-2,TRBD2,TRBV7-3,CASSLGTGGGTGELFF,TGTGCCAGCAGCTTAGGAACGGGAGGGGGGACCGGGGAGCTGTTTTTT
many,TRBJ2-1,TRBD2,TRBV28,CAGTSGRSYEQFF,TGTGCGGGGACTAGCGGGAGAAGCTATGAGCAGTTCTTC
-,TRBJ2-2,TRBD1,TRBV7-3,CASALDREKAGELFF,TGTGCCAGCGCGTTGGACAGGGAAAAGGCCGGGGAGCTGTTTTTT
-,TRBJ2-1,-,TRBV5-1,CASSGAVSYNEQFF,TGCGCCAGCAGCGGGGCCGTATCCTACAATGAGCAGTTCTTC
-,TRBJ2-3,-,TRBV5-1,CASSLEGWPDTQYF,TGCGCCAGCAGCTTGGAGGGGTGGCCAGATACGCAGTATTTT
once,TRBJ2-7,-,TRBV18,CASSGTQYEQYF,TGTGCCAGCTCAGGGACACAATACGAGCAGTACTTC
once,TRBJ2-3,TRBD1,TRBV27,CASSLSGTGVGDTQYF,TGTGCCAGCAGTTTATCGGGGACAGGGGTAGGGGATACGCAGTATTTT
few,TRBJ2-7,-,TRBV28,CASSLLARDYEQYF,TGTGCCAGCAGTTTATTGGCCAGGGACTACGAGCAGTACTTC
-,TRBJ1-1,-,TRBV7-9,CASSLALAGTTAFF,TGTGCCAGCAGCTTAGCACTGGCGGGGACCACAGCTTTCTTT
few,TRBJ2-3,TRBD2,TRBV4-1,CASSQEGVGLPTKNTQYF,TGCGCCAGCAGCCAAGAAGGCGTGGGACTACCTACTAAGAATACGCAGTATTTT
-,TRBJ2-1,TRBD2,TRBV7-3,CASSLGRGGPDEQFF,TGTGCCAGCAGCTTGGGGCGGGGGGGCCCCGATGAGCAGTTCTTC